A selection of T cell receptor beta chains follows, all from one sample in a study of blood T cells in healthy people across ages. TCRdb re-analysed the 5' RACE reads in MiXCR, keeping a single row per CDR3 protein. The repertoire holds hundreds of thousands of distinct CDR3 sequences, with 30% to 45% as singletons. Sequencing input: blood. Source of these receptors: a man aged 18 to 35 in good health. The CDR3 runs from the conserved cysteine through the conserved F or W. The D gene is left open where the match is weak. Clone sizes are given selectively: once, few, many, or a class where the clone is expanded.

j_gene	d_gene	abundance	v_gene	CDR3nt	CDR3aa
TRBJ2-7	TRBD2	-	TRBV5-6	TGTGCCAGCAGCCTACAAACCCGACGGGGGGTCTTCTACGAGCAGTACTTC	CASSLQTRRGVFYEQYF
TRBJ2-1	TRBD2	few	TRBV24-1	TGTGCCACCAGTGGGTTTTCGCTAGCGGGGGTCAATGAGCAGTTCTTC	CATSGFSLAGVNEQFF
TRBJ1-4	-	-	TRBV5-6	TGTGCCAGCACCAAGGTGGGAGTGGCTAATGAAAAACTGTTTTTT	CASTKVGVANEKLFF
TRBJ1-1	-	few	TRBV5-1	TGCGCCAGCAGCGACGGGGCAGATAGCACTGAAGCTTTCTTT	CASSDGADSTEAFF
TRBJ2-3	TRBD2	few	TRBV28	TGTGCTACGGGGACTAGCAGGGCAGATACGCAGTATTTT	CATGTSRADTQYF
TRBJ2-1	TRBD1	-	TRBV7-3	TGTGCCAGCAGCTTATTGGGACAGGGGCGATATAGCTCCTACAATGAGCAGTTCTTC	CASSLLGQGRYSSYNEQFF
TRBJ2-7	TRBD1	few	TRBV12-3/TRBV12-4	TGTGCCAGCGCATCAGGCCAGGGGGCAGGAGAGCAGTACTTC	CASASGQGAGEQYF
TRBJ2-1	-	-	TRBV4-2	TGTGCCAGCAGCCAAGGGGGTCGAAGCGATGAGCAGTTCTTC	CASSQGGRSDEQFF
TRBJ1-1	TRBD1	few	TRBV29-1	TGCAGCGTGCTGAAGGGGACAGGGAACACTGAAGCTTTCTTT	CSVLKGTGNTEAFF
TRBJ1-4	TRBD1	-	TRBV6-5	TGTGCCAGCCAGCCAGCAGGGGGCAGGGAAAAACTGTTTTTT	CASQPAGGREKLFF
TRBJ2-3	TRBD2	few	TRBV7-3	TGTGCCAGCAGCTTAAATGTAGCGGGGGGCAGCACAGATACGCAGTATTTT	CASSLNVAGGSTDTQYF
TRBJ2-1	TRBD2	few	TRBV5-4	TGTGCCAGCAGCTTGGCGGGGGGTAGGGACAATGAGCAGTTCTTC	CASSLAGGRDNEQFF
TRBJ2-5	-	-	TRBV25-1	TGTGCCAGCAACAGGGACCAAGAGACCCAGTACTTC	CASNRDQETQYF
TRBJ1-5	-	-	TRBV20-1	TGCAGTGCTAAACAGGGTAGGGATCAGCCCCAGCATTTT	CSAKQGRDQPQHF
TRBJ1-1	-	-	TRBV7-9	TGTGCCAGCAGCTTTCAACAGGGAGGGAACACTGAAGCTTTCTTT	CASSFQQGGNTEAFF
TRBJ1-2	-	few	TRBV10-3	TGTGCCATCAGTGAGCCGGACAGAAGCTATGGCTACACCTTC	CAISEPDRSYGYTF
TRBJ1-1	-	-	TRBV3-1	TGTGCCAGCAGCCAAGGTCGACAGGTAAAAGGAGCTTTCTTT	CASSQGRQVKGAFF
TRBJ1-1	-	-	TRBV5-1	TGCGCCAGCAGCTGGGGATCGCAGGCCAGGAACACTGAAGCTTTCTTT	CASSWGSQARNTEAFF
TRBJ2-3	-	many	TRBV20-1	TGCAGTGCTGACGGGGGCCCCTTGGGGACAGATACGCAGTATTTT	CSADGGPLGTDTQYF
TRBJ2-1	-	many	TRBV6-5	TGTGCCAGCAGTTACAGAATGGATGAGCAGTTCTTC	CASSYRMDEQFF
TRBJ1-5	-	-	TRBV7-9	TGTGCCAGCAGTCTGGGGGGGGTGAACGGTCAGCCCCAGCATTTT	CASSLGGVNGQPQHF
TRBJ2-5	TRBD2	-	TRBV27	TGTGCCAGCAGTCGCGGGGGGATGCAGTACTTC	CASSRGGMQYF
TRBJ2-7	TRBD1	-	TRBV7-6	TGTGCCAGCAGCTTACGGACAGGGGAGGCCTCCTACAATGAGCAGTACTTC	CASSLRTGEASYNEQYF
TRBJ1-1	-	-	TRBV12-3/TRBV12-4	TGTGCCAGCAGGGCCGGAAGGTTGAACACTGAAGCTTTCTTT	CASRAGRLNTEAFF